Shown below are 5 T cell receptor beta chains from a single sample sequenced in a study of cytomegalovirus exposure and HLA in healthy donors. In the PCR, 60 Vbeta and 13 Jbeta primers were used. Assay: immunoSEQ multiplex PCR; the TCRdb copy retains only in-frame clones and omits some. The table records about 120,000 clones, 60% to 85% of them present only once. The specimen sequenced was PBMCs. The receptors were sampled from a woman aged 40-49 years in good health and CMV-seropositive.

The DNA of the CDR3 is TGCGCCAGCAGCTTGAACGGACTAGACAATGAGCAGTTCTTC. Translated: CASSLNGLDNEQFF. The chain recombines TRBV5-1 with TRBJ2-1; 7 nucleotides align to TRBD2. The V gene's germline CDR1 is SGHRS and CDR2 YFSETQ. V lost 1 base, J lost 5 bases, and 3 bases stayed unmatched. The CDR3 contains 14 residues.

This chain joins TRBV7-3 and TRBJ2-7, with 8 bases identical to TRBD2. Germline V gene data show CDR1 as SGHTA and CDR2 as FQGTGA. This CDR3 comprises 16 residues. Unmatched junction bases numbered 9, after V lost 0 bases and J lost 5 bases. CDR3 sequence reads: CASSLTSGGGPDEQYF. CDR3 nucleotide sequence: TGTGCCAGCAGCTTAACGTCGGGAGGGGGTCCCGACGAGCAGTACTTC.

The chain links TRBV2 to TRBJ1-3; 9 positions agree with TRBD1. This CDR3 is 17 amino acids long. Germline CDR1 is SNHLY and CDR2 is FYNNEI. Trimming at V came to 6 bases and at J to 3 bases, leaving 12 bases not matched to a gene. CDR3 amino acids: CASSPYRGRALGNTIYF. CDR3 DNA: TGTGCCAGCAGCCCGTACAGGGGGCGAGCTCTTGGAAACACCATATATTTT.

This chain uses TRBV6-1 with TRBJ1-2; D gene ambiguous. This CDR3 spans 15 amino acids. With 4 bases removed from V and 0 bases from J, the gap between germline ends came to 12 bases. Germline CDR1 is MNHNS and CDR2 is SASEGT. CDR3 region: CASSALQEANYGYTF. In DNA, the CDR3 is TGTGCCAGCAGTGCTTTGCAGGAAGCTAACTATGGCTACACCTTC.

This rearrangement joins TRBV19 to TRBJ2-3; 8 bases align to TRBD2. Germline V gene sequence: CDR1 LNHDA, CDR2 SQIVND (reference sequence). The CDR3 consists of 15 residues. V dropped 3 bases and J dropped 4; count of bases not matched to a gene: 6. This CDR3 is CASSITGGLPDTQYF. DNA for the CDR3: TGTGCCAGTAGTATCACGGGGGGGCTCCCAGATACGCAGTATTTT.